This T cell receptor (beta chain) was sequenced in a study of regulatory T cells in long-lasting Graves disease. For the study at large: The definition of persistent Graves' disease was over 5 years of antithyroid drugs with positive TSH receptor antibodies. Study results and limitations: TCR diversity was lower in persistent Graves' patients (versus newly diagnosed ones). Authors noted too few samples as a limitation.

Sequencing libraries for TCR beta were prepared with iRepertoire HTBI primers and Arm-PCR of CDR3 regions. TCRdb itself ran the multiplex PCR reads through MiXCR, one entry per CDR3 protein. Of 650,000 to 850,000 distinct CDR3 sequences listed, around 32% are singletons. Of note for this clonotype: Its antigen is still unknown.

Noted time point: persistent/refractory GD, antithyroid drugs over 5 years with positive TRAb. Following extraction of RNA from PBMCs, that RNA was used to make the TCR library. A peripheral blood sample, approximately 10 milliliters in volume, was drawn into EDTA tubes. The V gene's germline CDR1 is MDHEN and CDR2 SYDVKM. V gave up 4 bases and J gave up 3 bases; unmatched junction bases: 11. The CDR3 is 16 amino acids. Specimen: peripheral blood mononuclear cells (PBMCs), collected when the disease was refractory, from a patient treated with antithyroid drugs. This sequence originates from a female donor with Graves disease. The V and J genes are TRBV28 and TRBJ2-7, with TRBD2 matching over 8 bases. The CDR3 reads CASSSPGTSWNYEQYF. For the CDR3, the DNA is TGTGCCAGCAGTTCCCCCGGGACTAGTTGGAACTACGAGCAGTACTTC. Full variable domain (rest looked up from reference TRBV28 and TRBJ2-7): DVKVTQSSRYLVKRTGEKVFLECVQDMDHENMFWYRQDPGLGLRLIYFSYDVKMKEKGDIPEGYSVSREKKERFSLILESASTNQTSMYLCASSSPGTSWNYEQYFGPGTRLTVT.